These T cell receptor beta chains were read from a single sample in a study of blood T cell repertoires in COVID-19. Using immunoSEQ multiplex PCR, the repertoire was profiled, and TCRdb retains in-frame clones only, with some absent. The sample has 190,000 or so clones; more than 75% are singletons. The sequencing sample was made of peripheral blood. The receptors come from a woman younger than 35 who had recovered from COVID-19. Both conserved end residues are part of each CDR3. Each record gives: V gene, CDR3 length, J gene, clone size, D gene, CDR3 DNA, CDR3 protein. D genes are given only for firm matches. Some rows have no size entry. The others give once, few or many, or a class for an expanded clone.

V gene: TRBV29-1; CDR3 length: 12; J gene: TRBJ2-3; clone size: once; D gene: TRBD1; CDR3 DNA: TGCAGCGGGACAGGGTTCACAGATACGCAGTATTTT; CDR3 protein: CSGTGFTDTQYF
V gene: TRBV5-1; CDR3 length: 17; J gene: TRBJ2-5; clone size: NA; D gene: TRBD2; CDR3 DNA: TGCGCCAGCAGCTTGGGGCTAGCGGGGACACCTAGAGAGACCCAGTACTTC; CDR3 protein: CASSLGLAGTPRETQYF
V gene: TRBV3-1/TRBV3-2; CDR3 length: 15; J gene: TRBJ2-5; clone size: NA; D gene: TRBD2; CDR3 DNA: TGTGCCAGCAGCCTCGGGACTAGCGGGGTTGAGACCCAGTACTTC; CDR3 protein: CASSLGTSGVETQYF
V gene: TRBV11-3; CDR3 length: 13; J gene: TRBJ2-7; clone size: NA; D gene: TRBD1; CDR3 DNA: TGTGCCAGCAGCCGGGGACAGGAGGCCGAGCAGTACTTC; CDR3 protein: CASSRGQEAEQYF
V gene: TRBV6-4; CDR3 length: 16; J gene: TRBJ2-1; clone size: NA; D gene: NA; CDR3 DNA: TGTGCCAGCAGTGAGGGTAGGGAGGTTGGGGCCAATGAGCAGTTCTTC; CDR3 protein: CASSEGREVGANEQFF
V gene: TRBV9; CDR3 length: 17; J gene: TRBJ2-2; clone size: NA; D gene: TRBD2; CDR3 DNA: TGTGCCAGCAGCACTAGTCTAGCGGGAGATGGGACCGGGGAGCTGTTTTTT; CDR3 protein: CASSTSLAGDGTGELFF
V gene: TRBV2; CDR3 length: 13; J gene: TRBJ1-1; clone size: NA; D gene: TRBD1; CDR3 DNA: TGTGCCAGCAGGTCGGGACAGGGGACTGAAGCTTTCTTT; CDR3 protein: CASRSGQGTEAFF
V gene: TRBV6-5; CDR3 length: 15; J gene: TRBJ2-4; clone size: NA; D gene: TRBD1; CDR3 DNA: TGTGCCAGCAGTCCGCAGACAGGGACCAAAAACATTCAGTACTTC; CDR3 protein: CASSPQTGTKNIQYF
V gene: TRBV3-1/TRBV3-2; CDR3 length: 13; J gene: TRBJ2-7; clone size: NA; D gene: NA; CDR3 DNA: TGTGCCAGCAGCCAAAGCCTCTCCTACGAGCAGTACTTC; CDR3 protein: CASSQSLSYEQYF
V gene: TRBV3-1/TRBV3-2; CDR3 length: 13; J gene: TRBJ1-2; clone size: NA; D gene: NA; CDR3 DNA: TGTGCCAGCAGCCAAGAGAGGGTTAGGGGCTACACCTTC; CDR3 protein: CASSQERVRGYTF
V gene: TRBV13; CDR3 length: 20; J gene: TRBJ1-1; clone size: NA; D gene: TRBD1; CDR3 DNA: TGTGCCAGCAGCATGATACGTTCCGGGACAGGGGGTGTCATGAACACTGAAGCTTTCTTT; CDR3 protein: CASSMIRSGTGGVMNTEAFF
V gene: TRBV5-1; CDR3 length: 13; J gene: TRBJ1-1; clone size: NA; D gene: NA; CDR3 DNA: TGCGCCAGCAGCCTCGGAGGAAACACTGAAGCTTTCTTT; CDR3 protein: CASSLGGNTEAFF
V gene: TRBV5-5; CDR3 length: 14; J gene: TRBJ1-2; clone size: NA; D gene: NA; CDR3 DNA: TGTGCCAGCAGCTTGGCCGGGGTCAACTATGGCTACACCTTC; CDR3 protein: CASSLAGVNYGYTF
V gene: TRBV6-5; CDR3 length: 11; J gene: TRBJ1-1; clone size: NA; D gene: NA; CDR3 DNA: TGTGCCAGTTCTTTGGGGCAAGAAGCTTTCTTT; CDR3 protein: CASSLGQEAFF
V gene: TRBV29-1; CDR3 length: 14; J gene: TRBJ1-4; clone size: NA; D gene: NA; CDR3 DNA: TGCAGCGTTGTTCTAGCGCGTACTAATGAAAAACTGTTTTTT; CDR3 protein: CSVVLARTNEKLFF
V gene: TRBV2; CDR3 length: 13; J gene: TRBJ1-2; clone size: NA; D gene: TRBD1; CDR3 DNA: TGTGCCAGCAGTGGGACAGGGTACTATGGCTACACCTTC; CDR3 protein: CASSGTGYYGYTF
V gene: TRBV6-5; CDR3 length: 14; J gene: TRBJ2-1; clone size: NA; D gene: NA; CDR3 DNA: TGTGCCAGCAGAGTAGGACACTCAGGCAATGAGCAGTTCTTC; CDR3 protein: CASRVGHSGNEQFF
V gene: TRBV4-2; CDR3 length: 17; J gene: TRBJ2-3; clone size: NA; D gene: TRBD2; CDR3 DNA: TGTGCCAGCAGCCAAGGGTGGGCTAGCGGGAAGTTGGATACGCAGTATTTT; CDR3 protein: CASSQGWASGKLDTQYF